Included here is one TCR beta chain sequence, with context. Its target antigen remains unknown. Base qualities are not at hand, and no much larger clone is one base apart. This sample is part of a study of T-cell memory formation after mild COVID-19 (dated by TCRdb to the early 2020s). A note on the overall study: TCR sequence clusters from the two donors were largely donor specific. The cohort was made up of two young adult volunteers, one female and one male, who were previously healthy. In a couple of donors, T-cell clones that expanded and contracted after mild COVID-19 were tracked by sequencing TCRalpha and TCRbeta repertoires over time.

Reading from cysteine to phenylalanine, the CDR3 counts 14 amino acids. CDR3 DNA only is kept here, 42 bases in frame from base 1. From a lookup of the germline V gene, CDR1 and CDR2 are SGHRS and YFSETQ. V is shortened by 5 bases, J by 13 bases, and the region joining them spans 21 bases. TCRdb names Illumina NovaSeq 6000 as the instrument used. TCRalpha and TCRbeta cDNA libraries were built by 5'RACE with constant-segment primers, adding sample barcodes and unique molecular identifiers. Trizol reagent was used to extract RNA from every sample. Library amplification was performed in two PCR steps, and a second sample barcode and Illumina TruSeq adapters were introduced in the second step. Sequencing of the libraries was done on an Illumina NovaSeq, producing 2 x 150 bp paired-end reads. Turning to the authors' computational methods: The reads were demultiplexed and collapsed into UMI-guided consensus sequences using migec v1.2.7. With mixcr v2.1.11, UMI consensuses were aligned to TRA and TRB V and J templates and assembled into clonotypes. A clonotype was counted as expanded or contracted only if both edgeR and NoisET called the change significant, with noise models trained on biological replicates. For edgeR calls, a false discovery rate-adjusted p below 0.01 and a log2 fold-change threshold of 1 were applied. PCA with hierarchical clustering of max-normalized trajectories of the 1000 most abundant clonotypes was used as exploratory dynamics analysis. Separately sequenced CD4+ and CD8+ repertoires were used to assign the CD4 or CD8 phenotype of responding clones. TCRdb reworked the public reads: Q25 trimming with fastp, MiXCR clone assembly, productive beta chains retained. All rows with the same CDR3 protein become a single entry with the most common DNA and genes. The V and J calls here are based on TCRdb, not the publication. This sample lists approximately 230,000 distinct CDR3 sequences; less than 20% were detected once. Approximately 3.6% of the sample is taken by the ten largest.

Overall results and qualifications from the work: The detection of some responding clones in pre-infection memory suggests that pre-existing cross-reactive memory T cells joined the SARS-CoV-2 response. Clones that contracted from day 15 to 85 showed balanced CD4/CD8 phenotypes, whereas a second wave of clones that expanded from day 15 to 37 leaned towards CD4+. Contracting CD4+ clones appeared mostly in the CM and EM memory subsets, whereas CD8+ clones were enriched in EMRA. Only a couple of mild cases were covered in the study, and larger cohorts including severe cases with pre-infection samples were considered necessary. The second-wave clones that peaked on day 37 were not confirmed to be SARS-CoV-2 specific.

Ficoll-Paque density gradient centrifugation was the method used to isolate PBMCs. The chain links TRBV5-1 with TRBJ1-4; TRBD1 is a possible D gene, resting on 6 matching bases. Sequencing was performed on PBMCs or a T cell subset sorted from them (not recorded which). This sequence originates from a man aged 18 to 30 who had mild COVID-19 (a few samples of this study predate the infection). The sample titles of this study are shuffled in the database, so cell type and time point are left out; the donor was told from shared clones. The CDR3 region has the sequence CASRDEGGSRRLFF. The DNA reads as follows: TGCGCCAGCAGAGACGAGGGGGGATCAAGGCGACTGTTTTTT.